A single sample is the source of the 14 T cell receptor beta chains below, sequenced in a study of blood T cells in healthy people across ages. The second PCR ran roughly 7 to 11 cycles with a sample-barcoded 5' primer and J-beta primers. TCRdb reprocessed the 5' RACE reads via MiXCR and lists one record per CDR3 protein. The sample contains about 1.5 million distinct CDR3 sequences, roughly 43% of which appear only once. Sequences were obtained from blood. Receptors were obtained from a young woman in good health.

In this sample, this clonotype turned up a few times. The V and J genes are TRBV7-9 and TRBJ1-2; D is uncertain. Germline CDR1 SEHNR, CDR2 FQNEAQ (reference sequence). Deletions cut 2 bases from V and 2 bases from J, with 9 bases between. The CDR3 totals 14 residues. CDR3 residues: CASSLFSENYGYTF. Here the CDR3 DNA reads TGTGCCAGCAGCTTATTCTCGGAGAACTATGGCTACACCTTC.

J is TRBJ1-1 and V is TRBV20-1, with TRBD1 matching 8 bases. Germline CDR1 is DFQATT and CDR2 is SNEGSKA (reference sequence). This CDR3 contains 16 residues. V dropped 0 bases and J dropped 3; count of bases not matched to a gene: 9. Here the CDR3 DNA reads TGCAGTGCTAGAGATCCGAGACAGGGGCAATACACTGAAGCTTTCTTT. Translating it yields CSARDPRQGQYTEAFF.

The chain carries TRBV5-1 and TRBJ2-1, with D possibly matching TRBD2 (6 bases). CDR1 SGHRS and CDR2 YFSETQ come from the germline V gene. The V end lost 4 bases, the J end lost 2 bases, and 19 bases lay between the germline ends. The CDR3 has 17 amino acids. CDR3: CASSPGTFPSTYNEQFF. In DNA form, the CDR3 reads TGCGCCAGCAGCCCGGGGACTTTCCCGAGCACCTACAATGAGCAGTTCTTC. Drawing the rest from reference TRBV5-1 and TRBJ2-1, the complete variable domain is KAGVTQTPRYLIKTRGQQVTLSCSPISGHRSVSWYQQTPGQGLQFLFEYFSETQRNKGNFPGRFSGRQFSNSRSEMNVSTLELGDSALYLCASSPGTFPSTYNEQFFGPGTRLTVL.

There are a few counts of this clonotype. The V call is TRBV6-5, the J call TRBJ1-2; D remains ambiguous. Germline CDR1 MNHEY, CDR2 SVGAGI. The CDR3 is 14 amino acids. Trimming removed 2 bases from V and 4 bases from J, with 11 bases in between. This CDR3 is CASSYQDGRYGYTF. In DNA form, the CDR3 reads TGTGCCAGCAGTTACCAGGACGGGCGCTATGGCTACACCTTC.

The rearrangement joins TRBV4-3 to TRBJ1-5, with a tentative D call TRBD1 (5 bases). Germline CDR1 is LGHNA and CDR2 is YSLEER. This CDR3 is 15 amino acids long. V lost 0 bases and J 7 bases, leaving 13 bases between the germline ends. DNA of the CDR3: TGCGCCAGCAGCCAAGATCGGTCGGGGGACCAGCCCCAGCATTTT. This gives the protein CASSQDRSGDQPQHF.

This chain uses TRBV15 with TRBJ2-3; maybe TRBD1 (7 bases). This CDR3 has 16 residues. V dropped 3 bases and J dropped 5 bases, with 18 bases sitting between them. The germline CDR1 and CDR2 sequences are LNHNV and YYDKDF (reference sequence). For the CDR3, the DNA is TGTGCCACCAGCAGGCGACAGGGTTGGGGGGTAGATACGCAGTATTTT. Translated: CATSRRQGWGVDTQYF.

This clonotype was detected a few times. The chain is built from TRBV20-1 and TRBJ2-5; tentative D call: TRBD2 (6 bases). V lost 4 bases to trimming and J lost 1 base, with 16 bases between them. CDR1 is DFQATT and CDR2 is SNEGSKA in the germline V gene (reference sequence). The CDR3 extends over 15 amino acids. The CDR3 spells CSANPAGSTQETQYF. The CDR3 DNA reads as TGCAGTGCTAACCCTGCGGGGAGCACCCAAGAGACCCAGTACTTC.

The chain employs TRBV12-3 or TRBV12-4 and TRBJ2-7; 10 nucleotides match TRBD2. Trimming took 7 bases from V and 0 from J; bases not matched to a gene: 9. This CDR3 has 16 amino acids. Written as DNA, the CDR3 is TGTGCCAGCATGTCTTCTAGCGGGGGAATCTCCTACGAGCAGTACTTC. This encodes CASMSSSGGISYEQYF.

This sequence joins TRBV28 and TRBJ2-7; TRBD2 matches 13 bases. Losses at the gene ends were 2 bases for V and 2 bases for J; bases not matched to a gene: 6. Looked up from germline, CDR1 is MDHEN and CDR2 is SYDVKM. The CDR3 runs to 17 residues. CDR3 sequence: CASSLITGTSGTYEQYF. The CDR3 nucleotides are TGTGCCAGCAGTTTAATCACCGGGACTAGCGGGACCTACGAGCAGTACTTC.

The chain is built from TRBV24-1 and TRBJ2-7; D gene uncertain. The CDR3 has 13 amino acids. The ends were cut back, 3 bases at V and 2 bases at J, with 7 bases in the middle. Germline V gene data show CDR1 as KGHDR and CDR2 as SFDVKD. CDR3 nucleotides: TGTGCCACCAGTGATCGCAGTACCTACGAGCAGTACTTC. Protein: CATSDRSTYEQYF.

In this sample, this clonotype turned up a few times. The chain is built from TRBV10-3 and TRBJ1-2, with 8 bases fitting TRBD1. J was trimmed by 6 bases and V by 4 bases; bases with no gene match: 1. Germline V gene sequence: CDR1 ENHRY, CDR2 SYGVKD. The CDR3 is made up of 12 amino acids. The CDR3 DNA reads TGTGCCATCAGTGTGACAGGGGATGGCTACACCTTC. Its protein is CAISVTGDGYTF.

The CDR3 sequence is CAWSPGGGEQYF. For the CDR3, the DNA is TGTGCCTGGAGCCCAGGGGGTGGCGAGCAGTACTTC. This chain uses TRBV30 with TRBJ2-5, with 7 bases aligning to TRBD1. The tail of the sequence fits TRBJ2-7 better, so the J call may be wrong. Per germline, CDR1 GTSNPN and CDR2 SVGIG (reference sequence). This CDR3 has 12 residues.

V gene TRBV5-6 combines with J gene TRBJ2-4; 9 bases are a match to TRBD1. The end of the DNA fits TRBJ2-7 better, so the J call may be wrong. The germline V gene has CDR1 SGHDT and CDR2 YYEEEE. This CDR3 has 14 residues. The CDR3 nucleotides are TGTGCCAGCAGCCAACAGGGGGCAATCTACGAGCAGTACTTC. This gives the protein CASSQQGAIYEQYF.

This clonotype was seen a few times. This sequence joins TRBV20-1 and TRBJ2-3; 13 bases are shared with TRBD2. V lost 6 bases, J lost 3 bases, and 6 bases stayed unmatched. The CDR3 runs 15 residues. Germline V gene sequence: CDR1 DFQATT, CDR2 SNEGSKA (reference sequence). The CDR3 region is CSAPELAGGTDTQYF. The CDR3 DNA follows: TGCAGTGCACCCGAACTAGCGGGGGGGACAGATACGCAGTATTTT.